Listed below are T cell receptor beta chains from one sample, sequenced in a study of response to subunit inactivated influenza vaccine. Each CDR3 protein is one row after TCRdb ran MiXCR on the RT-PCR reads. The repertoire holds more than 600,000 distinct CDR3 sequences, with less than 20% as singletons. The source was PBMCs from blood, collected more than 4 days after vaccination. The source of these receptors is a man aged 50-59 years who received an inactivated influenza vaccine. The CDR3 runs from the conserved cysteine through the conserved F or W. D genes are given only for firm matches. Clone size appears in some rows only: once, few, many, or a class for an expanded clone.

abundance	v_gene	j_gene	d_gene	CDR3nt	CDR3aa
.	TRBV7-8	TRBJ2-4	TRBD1	TGTGCCAGCAGTAGGACGGACAGGGTCAGCAAAAACATTCAGTACTTC	CASSRTDRVSKNIQYF
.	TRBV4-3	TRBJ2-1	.	TGCGCCAGCAGCCAAGGAGGGCCGGGTGCTGAGCAGTTCTTC	CASSQGGPGAEQFF
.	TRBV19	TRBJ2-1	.	TGTGCCAGTGACTCCCGCCAGGGGCAGTTCTTC	CASDSRQGQFF
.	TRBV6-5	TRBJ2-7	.	TGTGCCAGCAGTTACTCGAAGGCCGAGCGGGTGGGGGTTTACGAGCAGTACTTC	CASSYSKAERVGVYEQYF
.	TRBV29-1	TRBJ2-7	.	TGCAGCATTCGGTCTAGCGCCTACGAGCAGTACTTC	CSIRSSAYEQYF
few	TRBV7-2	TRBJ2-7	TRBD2	TGTGCCAGCAGCTGGGCAGGGAGGGACGAGCAGTACTTC	CASSWAGRDEQYF
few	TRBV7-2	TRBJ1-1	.	TGTGCCGGCCGGACACCCCCCAGTGAAGCTTTCTTT	CAGRTPPSEAFF
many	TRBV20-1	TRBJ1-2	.	TGCAGTGCTAGAGGAATGAACTATGGCTACACCTTC	CSARGMNYGYTF
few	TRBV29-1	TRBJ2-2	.	TGCAGCGTTGAGTCTTCCGCGAACACCGGGGAGCTGTTTTTT	CSVESSANTGELFF
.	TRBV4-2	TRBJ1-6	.	TGTGCCAGCAGCCAATTTGGCGGATCGGATTCACCCCTCCACTTT	CASSQFGGSDSPLHF
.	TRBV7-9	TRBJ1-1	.	TGTGCCAGCAGCTTAGCGTCGGCGGGGCGGGCTGAAGCTTTCTTT	CASSLASAGRAEAFF
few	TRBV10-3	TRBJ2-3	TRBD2	TGTGCCATCAGTATCGGACCTAGCGGGGCTACGCAGTATTTT	CAISIGPSGATQYF
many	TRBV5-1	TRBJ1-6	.	TGCGCCAGCAGCTTGGATCAGAATTCACCCCTCCACTTT	CASSLDQNSPLHF
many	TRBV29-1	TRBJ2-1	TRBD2	TGCAGCGTTGAGTTCCTAGCGGAGAGGTACAATGAGCAGTTCTTC	CSVEFLAERYNEQFF
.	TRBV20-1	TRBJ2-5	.	TGCAGTGCTAGAGCGGGTGATAGCGGATTGAATGCGGTCCAAGAGACCCAGTACTTC	CSARAGDSGLNAVQETQYF
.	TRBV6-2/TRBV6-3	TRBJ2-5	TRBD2	TGTGCCAGCAGTTACCCCGAAAAATGGACTAGCGGGAGGGCTAGCGAGACCCAGTACTTC	CASSYPEKWTSGRASETQYF
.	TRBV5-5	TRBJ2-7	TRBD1	TGTGCCAGCAGCCCGGGACAGGGCTCCTCCGAGCAGTACTTC	CASSPGQGSSEQYF
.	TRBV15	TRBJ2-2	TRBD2	TGTGCCACCAGCAGAGAAGCGGGAGTTCTTGGGGAGCTGTTTTTT	CATSREAGVLGELFF
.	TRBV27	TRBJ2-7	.	TGTGCCAGCAGAATTATGCGGGGCAGTGAAATATACGAGCAGTACTTC	CASRIMRGSEIYEQYF
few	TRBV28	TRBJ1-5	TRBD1	TGTGCCAGCAGTTCGGCCTGGGACAGCAGAGGTTCTCAGCCCCAGCATTTT	CASSSAWDSRGSQPQHF
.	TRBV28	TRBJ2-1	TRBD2	TGTGCCAGCAAAGGAGCGGGAGGAACCTACAATGAGCAGTTCTTC	CASKGAGGTYNEQFF
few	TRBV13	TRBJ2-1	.	TGTGCCAGCAGCTCCCGGGCCAAGGGAGATGATGAGCAGTTCTTC	CASSSRAKGDDEQFF
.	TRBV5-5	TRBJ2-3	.	TGTGCCAGCAGCTTCTTGATAGGAGGGAGCACAGATACGCAGTATTTT	CASSFLIGGSTDTQYF
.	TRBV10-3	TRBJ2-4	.	TGTGCCATCAGCCCTGGGGGGGCGGGAGACAACATTCAGTACTTC	CAISPGGAGDNIQYF
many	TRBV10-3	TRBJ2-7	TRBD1	TGTGCCATCAGACCGGGACAGGGGAACGAGCAGTACTTC	CAIRPGQGNEQYF
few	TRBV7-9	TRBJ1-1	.	TGTGCCAGCAGCCCAACGGGGGGCTCGGAAGCTTTCTTT	CASSPTGGSEAFF
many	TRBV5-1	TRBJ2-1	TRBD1	TGCGCCAGCAGCATGGGACAGGGGAGAAATGAGCAGTTCTTC	CASSMGQGRNEQFF
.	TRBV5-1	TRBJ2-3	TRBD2	TGCGCCAGCAGCTTGGGGCTAGCGGGCCCCGTGGAAGATACGCAGTATTTT	CASSLGLAGPVEDTQYF
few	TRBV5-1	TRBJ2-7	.	TGCGCCAGCAGCTATTGGGGCAGCCGCATCTCCTACGAGCAGTACTTC	CASSYWGSRISYEQYF
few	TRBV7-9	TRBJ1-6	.	TGTGCCAGCAGCTTAGAGACGGCTTCACCCCTCCACTTT	CASSLETASPLHF
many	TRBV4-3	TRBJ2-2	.	TGCGCCAGCAGCCCCCGCGCAGGCCCTGGGAACACCGGGGAGCTGTTTTTT	CASSPRAGPGNTGELFF
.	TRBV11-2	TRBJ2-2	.	TGTGCCAGCAGCTTAGTAACGGGGGTCACCGGGGAGCTGTTTTTT	CASSLVTGVTGELFF
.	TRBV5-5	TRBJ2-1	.	TGTGCCAGCAGCGCGACTTCCTCACTCTACAATGAGCAGTTCTTC	CASSATSSLYNEQFF
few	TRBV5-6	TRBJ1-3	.	TGTGCCAGCAGCTTCGGCTCTGGAAACACCATATATTTT	CASSFGSGNTIYF
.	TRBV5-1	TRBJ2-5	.	TGCGCCAGCACCAGTCAGTGGAGCGAAGAGACCCAGTACTTC	CASTSQWSEETQYF
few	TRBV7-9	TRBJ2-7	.	TGTGCCAGCAGCTTAGGACAGGAGATTTACGAGCAGTACTTC	CASSLGQEIYEQYF
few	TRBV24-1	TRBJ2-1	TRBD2	TGTGCCACCACGACTAGCGATTCGTATGAGCAGTTCTTC	CATTTSDSYEQFF
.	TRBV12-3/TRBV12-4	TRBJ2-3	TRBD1	TGTGCCAGCAGTTTCTCGACAGGGGCTGGTACGCAGTATTTT	CASSFSTGAGTQYF
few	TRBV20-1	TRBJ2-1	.	TGCAGTGCTAGAGATGTTTCGGGGAGGACCTACAATGAGCAGTTCTTC	CSARDVSGRTYNEQFF
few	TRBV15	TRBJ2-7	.	TGTGCCACCAGCAGAGTGAACTACGAGCAGTACTTC	CATSRVNYEQYF
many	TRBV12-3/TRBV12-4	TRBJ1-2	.	TGTGCCACCTTTTTCCGTCGGGGGGGTCGGTATGGCTACACCTTC	CATFFRRGGRYGYTF
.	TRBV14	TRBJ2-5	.	TGTGCCAGCAGCCGAGTTTATAATCAAGAGACCCAGTACTTC	CASSRVYNQETQYF
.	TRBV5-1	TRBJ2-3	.	TGCGCCAGCAGCTTGGGGACAGTCGGCACAGATACGCAGTATTTT	CASSLGTVGTDTQYF
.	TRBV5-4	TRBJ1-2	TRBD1	TGTGCCAGCAGCTTGGGGAGGGGGCAAGATGGCTACACCTTC	CASSLGRGQDGYTF
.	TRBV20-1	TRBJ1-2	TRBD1	TGCAGTGCTCCCTCCGGACAGGGCTATGGCTACACCTTC	CSAPSGQGYGYTF